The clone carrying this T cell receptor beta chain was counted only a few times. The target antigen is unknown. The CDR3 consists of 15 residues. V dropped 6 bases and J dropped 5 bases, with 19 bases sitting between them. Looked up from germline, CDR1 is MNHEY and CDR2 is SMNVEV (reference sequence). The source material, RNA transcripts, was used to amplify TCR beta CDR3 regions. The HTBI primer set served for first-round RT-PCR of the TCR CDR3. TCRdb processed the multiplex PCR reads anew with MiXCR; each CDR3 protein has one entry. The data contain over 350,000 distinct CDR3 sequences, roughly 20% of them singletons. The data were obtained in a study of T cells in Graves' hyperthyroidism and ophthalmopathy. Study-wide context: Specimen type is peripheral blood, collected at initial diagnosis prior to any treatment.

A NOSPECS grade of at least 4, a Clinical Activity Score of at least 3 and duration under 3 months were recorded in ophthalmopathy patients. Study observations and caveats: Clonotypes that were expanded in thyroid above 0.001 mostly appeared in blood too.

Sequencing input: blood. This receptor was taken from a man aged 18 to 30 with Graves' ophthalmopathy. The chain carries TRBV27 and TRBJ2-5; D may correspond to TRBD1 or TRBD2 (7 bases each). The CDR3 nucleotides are TGTGCCAGCAGCTATCAGGGGCAGGGGGGGGAGACCCAGTACTTC. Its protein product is CASSYQGQGGETQYF.